This TCR beta chain was retrieved from a study of T-cell reconstitution after alpha-beta-depleted transplantation in children. Germline CDR1 and CDR2: DFQATT and SNEGSKA (reference sequence). The CDR3 has 15 residues. The germline V and J ends were trimmed by 2 bases and 0 bases, with 10 bases remaining between them. This clonotype has more than one count but fewer than ten. TCRbeta library construction was performed incorporating unique molecular identifiers. TCRdb independently ran MiXCR on the PCR reads; one entry per CDR3 protein. Here the sample spans roughly 350,000 distinct CDR3 sequences, 10% being singletons.

This receptor was taken from a human donor who donated a stem cell graft to a child with acute lymphoblastic leukemia. The source was PBMCs from the stem cell graft donor, collected from the stem cell graft. The V and J genes are TRBV20-1 and TRBJ2-2; TRBD1 might be the D (6 bases). The CDR3 loop is CSARYREANTGELFF. CDR3 nucleotides: TGCAGTGCTAGATACAGGGAAGCGAACACCGGGGAGCTGTTTTTT.